This T cell receptor (beta chain) was observed in a study of PD-1 blockade in mismatch repair-deficient tumors. Overall study: Patients had 12 mismatch repair-deficient cancer types, all previously treated and progressing.

TCRdb keeps only in-frame clones here, not all; method: immunoSEQ multiplex PCR. The table lists 80,000 to 100,000 clones, roughly 80% of them singletons. Germline V gives CDR1 SGHNT, CDR2 YENEEA. The CDR3 has 14 residues. Deletions cut 1 base from V and 8 bases from J, with 12 bases between. Mismatch repair deficiency was confirmed in all patients, by PCR or immunohistochemistry. V is TRBV11-3 and J is TRBJ2-1; D remains ambiguous. This TCR came from an adult with mismatch repair-deficient cancer. The starting material was peripheral blood, obtained 12 weeks after starting pembrolizumab. CDR3 sequence (DNA): TGTGCCAGCAGCTTAGGCTCCGCTAGAGATGAGCAGTTCTTC. This codes for CASSLGSARDEQFF.